The clone carrying this TCR beta chain was detected only a few times. The source of the sample is a study of blood T cells in healthy people across ages. A second PCR of 7 to 11 cycles used a sample-barcoded 5' primer and a J-beta primer mix. Via MiXCR, TCRdb re-called the 5' RACE reads, giving one row per CDR3 protein. The data hold about 680,000 distinct CDR3 sequences, with over 45% observed a single time. Donor samples were obtained from healthy Caucasian individuals from Russia, aged about 6 to 95. Staff drew roughly 10 milliliters of peripheral blood from each donor. What was sequenced was blood. The source is a woman aged 55-70 years in good health.

Written as DNA, the CDR3 is TGTGCCAGCAGCCAAGTTGCGGCTAGCGAGACCTACGAGCAGTACTTC. Translated, it gives CASSQVAASETYEQYF. The chain couples TRBV4-2 to TRBJ2-7; maybe TRBD2 (6 bases). CDR3 length: 16 amino acids. V was clipped by 1 base and J by 2 bases, with 15 bases between them. The germline V gene encodes CDR1 LGHNA and CDR2 YNFKEQ.